This entry lists 22 T cell receptor beta chains sequenced from one sample in a study of PD-L1 blockade in urothelial cancer. Using immunoSEQ multiplex PCR, the repertoire was profiled, and TCRdb retains in-frame clones only, with some absent. The data show under 40,000 clones, over 75% seen once. The material was PBMCs, obtained around atezolizumab (anti-PD-L1) treatment. The receptors derive from a man between 70 and 80 years old with urothelial cancer.

The gene calls are TRBV7-9 and TRBJ2-7; TRBD2 matches 7 bases. This CDR3 is built from 15 residues. Germline V lookup: CDR1 SEHNR, CDR2 FQNEAQ (reference sequence). V lost 5 bases to trimming and J lost 7 bases; unmatched junction nucleotides: 14. The CDR3, as DNA: TGTGCCAGCAGCCGCGGGGCGGCTAGCGGTAGTGAGCAGTACTTC. This gives the protein CASSRGAASGSEQYF.

This chain links TRBV14 with TRBJ2-6, with D tentatively TRBD2 (6 bases). The ends were cut back, 3 bases at V and 3 bases at J, with 12 bases in the middle. There are 16 residues in the CDR3. CDR1 and CDR2 from the germline V gene are SGHDN and FVKESK. This CDR3 is CASSQVAALGANVLTF. CDR3 coding DNA: TGTGCCAGCAGCCAGGTAGCGGCTCTTGGGGCCAACGTCCTGACTTTC.

The V call is TRBV5-1, the J call TRBJ1-2; D remains ambiguous. The CDR3 has 13 residues. The V end was cut by 0 bases, the J end by 5 bases, with 8 bases between. Germline CDR1 SGHRS, CDR2 YFSETQ. The CDR3 region has the DNA TGCGCCAGCAGCTTGGCCGTTCAGTATGGCTACACCTTC. Translated: CASSLAVQYGYTF. The full variable domain, in which reference TRBV5-1 and TRBJ1-2 provide the parts outside the CDR3, is KAGVTQTPRYLIKTRGQQVTLSCSPISGHRSVSWYQQTPGQGLQFLFEYFSETQRNKGNFPGRFSGRQFSNSRSEMNVSTLELGDSALYLCASSLAVQYGYTFGSGTRLTVV.

The chain carries TRBV28 and TRBJ2-7, with 10 bases aligning to TRBD2. Germline assignment: CDR1 MDHEN and CDR2 SYDVKM. V gave up 4 bases and J gave up 3 bases; unmatched junction bases: 9. The CDR3 runs 16 residues. CDR3 DNA: TGTGCCAGCAGTTCCGGCGGATTAGCGGGAGGCTACGAGCAGTACTTC. This gives the protein CASSSGGLAGGYEQYF.

V is TRBV28 and J is TRBJ2-1; a weak D match, TRBD1 (7 bases). The CDR3 runs to 14 residues. The V end lost 2 bases, the J end lost 6 bases, and 11 bases lay between the germline ends. Germline V gives CDR1 MDHEN, CDR2 SYDVKM. CDR3 residues: CASSLGGTVNEQFF. The CDR3 nucleotides read TGTGCCAGCAGTTTAGGCGGGACAGTCAATGAGCAGTTCTTC.

The rearrangement links TRBV18 to TRBJ1-1; D gene unclear. CDR1 is KGHSH and CDR2 is LQKENI in the germline V gene. The CDR3 length is 15 residues. Deletions cut 0 bases from V and 2 bases from J, with 10 bases between. The CDR3 here is CASSPPHAYNTEAFF. CDR3 sequence (DNA): TGTGCCAGCTCACCACCCCACGCCTACAACACTGAAGCTTTCTTT.

The chain couples TRBV14 to TRBJ2-1; 9 bases are a match to TRBD2. The CDR3 consists of 14 residues. Germline CDR1 SGHDN, CDR2 FVKESK. V gave up 3 bases and J gave up 9 bases; unmatched junction bases: 6. CDR3 amino acids: CASSQELAGGEQFF. The DNA for the CDR3 is TGTGCCAGCAGCCAGGAACTAGCGGGCGGTGAGCAGTTCTTC.

The chain couples TRBV18 to TRBJ2-5; the D is unclear. V gave up 1 base and J gave up 2 bases, with 5 bases separating them. CDR1 and CDR2 (germline): KGHSH, LQKENI. This CDR3 contains 13 residues. The chain's CDR3 is CASSPLQQETQYF. CDR3 DNA sequence: TGTGCCAGCTCACCACTCCAGCAAGAGACCCAGTACTTC.

This clone was observed once. The V call is TRBV7-6, the J call TRBJ2-1; 9 positions match TRBD2. J was trimmed by 5 bases and V by 1 base; bases with no gene match: 3. In germline, CDR1 is SGHVS, CDR2 FNYEAQ. The CDR3 sequence is 15 residues long. CDR3 protein: CASSLVAGVNNEQFF. DNA for the CDR3: TGTGCCAGCAGCTTAGTAGCGGGAGTCAACAATGAGCAGTTCTTC. Drawing the rest from reference TRBV7-6 and TRBJ2-1, the complete variable domain is GAGVSQSPRYKVTKRGQDVALRCDPISGHVSLYWYRQALGQGPEFLTYFNYEAQQDKSGLPNDRFSAERPEGSISTLTIQRTEQRDSAMYRCASSLVAGVNNEQFFGPGTRLTVL.

The J gene is TRBJ2-7, the V gene TRBV7-9; 9 bases agree with TRBD2. J gave up 4 bases and V 11 bases, and 9 bases lay outside the gene matches. This CDR3 region has 13 residues. Germline V gene lookup returns CDR1 SEHNR and CDR2 FQNEAQ (reference sequence). CDR3 sequence: CAQGGREGYEQYF. The CDR3 DNA reads TGTGCCCAGGGTGGGCGGGAGGGTTACGAGCAGTACTTC.

The rearrangement links TRBV6-1 to TRBJ2-7; TRBD1 matches at 12 bases. V lost 6 bases to trimming and J lost 2 bases; unmatched junction nucleotides: 5. CDR1 and CDR2 (germline): MNHNS, SASEGT. The CDR3 has 15 amino acids. CDR3 DNA: TGTGCCAGCAGAACCGGGACAGGGGGCCCCTACGAGCAGTACTTC. Encoded protein: CASRTGTGGPYEQYF.

The chain employs TRBV9 and TRBJ2-7, with 10 bases lining up with TRBD2. The junction had 4 bases not matched to a gene; V was cut back by 3 bases and J by 4 bases. The germline V gene encodes CDR1 SGDLS and CDR2 YYNGEE. CDR3 length equals 14 residues. The CDR3: CASSAGLAAYEQYF. The CDR3 DNA is TGTGCCAGCAGCGCCGGACTAGCGGCGTACGAGCAGTACTTC.

This clone was detected once. The chain couples TRBV6-6 to TRBJ2-3; 7 positions agree with TRBD1. The CDR3 spans 15 residues. Looked up from germline, CDR1 is MNHNY and CDR2 is SVGAGI (reference sequence). J lost 2 bases, V lost 6 bases, and 8 bases had no gene match. The chain's CDR3 is CASSPDRVVTDTQYF. The CDR3 bases are TGTGCCAGCAGCCCCGACAGGGTCGTCACAGATACGCAGTATTTT.

CDR3 bases: TGTGCCAGCAGCCAAGAGCGGAAATCACTTAGGGGCCACCTCTTCTACGAGCAGTACTTC. Protein sequence: CASSQERKSLRGHLFYEQYF. This rearrangement joins TRBV14 to TRBJ2-7, with D possibly being TRBD1 (5 bases). Trimming shortened V by 0 bases and J by 3 bases, and 27 bases separated the two germline ends. This CDR3 region has 20 residues. Germline V gives CDR1 SGHDN, CDR2 FVKESK. The entire variable domain, with the rest obtained from reference TRBV14 and TRBJ2-7, is as follows: EAGVTQFPSHSVIEKGQTVTLRCDPISGHDNLYWYRRVMGKEIKFLLHFVKESKQDESGMPNNRFLAERTGGTYSTLKVQPAELEDSGVYFCASSQERKSLRGHLFYEQYFGPGTRLTVT.

V is TRBV28 and J is TRBJ2-1, with D tentatively TRBD2 (6 bases). Germline V gives CDR1 MDHEN, CDR2 SYDVKM. CDR3 length equals 17 residues. With 2 bases removed from V and 7 bases from J, the gap between germline ends came to 21 bases. Here the CDR3 reads CASSLTPRRAVSNEQFF. The CDR3 nucleotides are TGTGCCAGCAGTTTAACTCCCAGGAGGGCCGTTTCAAATGAGCAGTTCTTC.

The J gene is TRBJ2-1, the V gene TRBV9, with TRBD2 identical over 8 bases. The CDR3 runs to 15 residues. Trimming cost V 4 bases and J 0 bases; bases outside gene matches: 3. The germline V gene has CDR1 SGDLS and CDR2 YYNGEE. CDR3 region: CASSPGTSSYNEQFF. The CDR3 bases are TGTGCCAGCAGCCCCGGGACTAGCTCCTACAATGAGCAGTTCTTC.

V gene TRBV7-2 combines with J gene TRBJ2-7; D is unresolved. V dropped 5 bases and J dropped 1 base, with 18 bases sitting between them. The CDR3 contains 16 residues. Germline-derived CDR1 and CDR2 are SGHTA and FQGNSA. This CDR3 is CASSLESRVPSYEQYF. The CDR3 region has the DNA TGTGCCAGCAGCCTAGAGTCCCGGGTCCCTTCCTACGAGCAGTACTTC.

The chain has TRBV5-1 and TRBJ2-1; no definite D call. V was clipped by 4 bases and J by 0 bases, with 23 bases between them. This CDR3 is built from 19 residues. The germline V gene has CDR1 SGHRS and CDR2 YFSETQ. The CDR3 sequence: CASSRSITRSRVSYNEQFF. For the CDR3, the DNA is TGCGCCAGCAGCCGCTCCATAACTCGTTCTAGAGTCTCCTACAATGAGCAGTTCTTC.

With respect to this clone: The DNA is left out, because the CDR3 cannot be placed on it with certainty; the CDR3 is given as TCRdb lists it. This chain uses TRBV28 with TRBJ1-2. Germline V gene data show CDR1 as MDHEN and CDR2 as SYDVKM. The CDR3 is 12 residues long, counting both termini. CDR3 amino acids: CASSLFGGGSAF.

This clone has a handful of counts. The rearrangement joins TRBV7-8 to TRBJ2-6; 8 bases align to TRBD2. The length of the CDR3 is 18 residues. The germline V gene encodes CDR1 SGHVS and CDR2 FQNEAQ. The V and J ends lost 1 base and 2 bases, in that order; junction bases with no gene match: 7. The CDR3 protein is CASSLGGGGLAGANVLTF. CDR3 nucleotide sequence: TGTGCCAGCAGCTTAGGGGGCGGGGGGCTTGCTGGGGCCAACGTCCTGACTTTC.

V is TRBV10-3 and J is TRBJ1-3; 8 bases map to TRBD1. After removal of 0 bases from V and 5 bases from J, the junction contained 3 bases not matched to a gene. The CDR3 extends over 15 amino acids. Germline CDR1 and CDR2: ENHRY and SYGVKD. CDR3 in amino acids: CAISESTGGRNTIYF. CDR3 sequence (DNA): TGTGCCATCAGTGAGTCTACAGGGGGGAGAAACACCATATATTTT.

The rearrangement links TRBV5-6 to TRBJ1-1; the match to TRBD1 covers 7 bases. V shed 2 bases, J shed 2 bases, and the junction held 6 bases outside the gene matches. Looked up from germline, CDR1 is SGHDT and CDR2 is YYEEEE. The CDR3 consists of 15 residues. The CDR3 DNA is TGTGCCAGCAGCTTATTGACAGGGAGAAACACTGAAGCTTTCTTT. It translates to CASSLLTGRNTEAFF.